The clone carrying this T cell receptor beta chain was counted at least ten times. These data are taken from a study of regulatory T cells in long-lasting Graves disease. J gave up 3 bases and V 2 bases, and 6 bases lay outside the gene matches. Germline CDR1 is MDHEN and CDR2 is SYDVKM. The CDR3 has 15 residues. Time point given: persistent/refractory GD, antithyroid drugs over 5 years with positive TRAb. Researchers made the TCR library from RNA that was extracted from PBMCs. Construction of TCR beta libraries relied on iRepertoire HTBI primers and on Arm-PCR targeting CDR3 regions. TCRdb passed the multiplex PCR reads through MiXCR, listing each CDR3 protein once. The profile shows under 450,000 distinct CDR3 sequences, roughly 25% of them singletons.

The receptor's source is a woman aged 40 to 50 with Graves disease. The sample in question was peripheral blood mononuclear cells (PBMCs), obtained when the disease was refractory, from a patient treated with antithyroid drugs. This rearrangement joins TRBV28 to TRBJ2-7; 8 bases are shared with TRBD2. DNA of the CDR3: TGTGCCAGCAGTTTAGTTGGACTAGCTTACTACGAGCAGTACTTC. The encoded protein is CASSLVGLAYYEQYF.